These 20 T cell receptor beta chains share one sample of origin, sequenced in a study of T cell responses to AZD1222 COVID-19 vaccine. Only in-frame clones appear in the TCRdb table, and some are missing; sequencing was by immunoSEQ multiplex PCR. Of 90,000 to 110,000 clones in the sample, 88% were seen once. The sample was peripheral blood, taken on day 0 of MenACWY control vaccination. These receptors were collected from an adult in good health.

As to this clone: Other DNA sequences in this specimen translate into the identical CDR3. V and J are TRBV27 and TRBJ1-1; unclear D gene. The V gene lost 4 bases and the J gene lost 2 bases, with 8 bases spanning the gap. CDR1 and CDR2 from the germline V gene are MNHEY and SMNVEV (reference sequence). The CDR3 contains 13 residues. DNA of the CDR3: TGTGCCAGCAGTTACAGAAGAAACACTGAAGCTTTCTTT. Translating gives CASSYRRNTEAFF.

The gene calls are TRBV5-4 and TRBJ2-1, with 7 bases aligning to TRBD2. CDR1 and CDR2 (germline): SGHNT, YYREEE (reference sequence). This CDR3 contains 16 residues. The V gene end was trimmed by 4 bases and the J gene end by 6 bases; junction bases not matched to a gene: 13. The CDR3 reads CASSPPGDYTLNEQFF. The CDR3 nucleotides read TGTGCCAGCAGCCCCCCCGGGGACTACACCCTCAATGAGCAGTTCTTC.

The DNA for the CDR3 is TGTGCCAGCAGTGGAAGGACAGGGGTCGGGAACACTGAAGCTTTCTTT. It specifies CASSGRTGVGNTEAFF. This rearrangement joins TRBV2 to TRBJ1-1; 9 positions agree with TRBD1. The CDR3 is 16 amino acids. Germline trimming cut 4 bases from V and 1 base from J; bases unmatched to any gene: 7. Germline-derived CDR1 and CDR2 are SNHLY and FYNNEI.

The chain combines TRBV10-3 with TRBJ2-6, with 7 bases fitting TRBD1. The V gene end was trimmed by 7 bases and the J gene end by 0 bases; junction bases not matched to a gene: 3. This CDR3 contains 15 residues. Germline CDR1 ENHRY, CDR2 SYGVKD. The DNA for the CDR3 is TGTGCCATCACCGGGACAGACTCTGGGGCCAACGTCCTGACTTTC. It translates to CAITGTDSGANVLTF.

This chain connects TRBV28 to TRBJ2-1, with a weak D call TRBD2 (5 bases). V was cut by 4 bases and J by 12 bases, with 25 bases left in between. CDR3 size: 16 residues. Germline V gene data show CDR1 as MDHEN and CDR2 as SYDVKM. The CDR3 nucleotides read TGTGCCAGCAGTTCCCCCCCATTAGGGCCCTTTGAGGGGCAGTTCTTC. Residues: CASSSPPLGPFEGQFF.

The chain links TRBV9 to TRBJ2-1; 8 bases line up with TRBD2. Germline-derived CDR1 and CDR2 are SGDLS and YYNGEE. V trimming: 0 bases; J trimming: 2 bases; junction bases outside the gene matches: 4. The CDR3 has 16 amino acids. In DNA form, the CDR3 reads TGTGCCAGCAGCGTAGCTGTCGGGAGGGCCTACAATGAGCAGTTCTTC. This codes for CASSVAVGRAYNEQFF. Looking up the rest from reference TRBV9 and TRBJ2-1 gives the full variable domain: DSGVTQTPKHLITATGQRVTLRCSPRSGDLSVYWYQQSLDQGLQFLIQYYNGEERAKGNILERFSAQQFPDLHSELNLSSLELGDSALYFCASSVAVGRAYNEQFFGPGTRLTVL.

The gene calls are TRBV27 and TRBJ2-5, with D possibly being TRBD1 (5 bases). Trimming cost V 5 bases and J 6 bases, with 19 bases left between them. Germline lookup yields CDR1 MNHEY and CDR2 SMNVEV (reference sequence). The CDR3 sequence is 15 residues long. The CDR3 DNA follows: TGTGCCAGCAGTCCCCGCTTCGCCTCAGGGAAGACCCAGTACTTC. The encoded protein is CASSPRFASGKTQYF.

CDR3: CASSAGGDEAFF. In DNA form, the CDR3 reads TGTGCCAGCAGCGCAGGCGGGGATGAAGCTTTCTTT. V and J are TRBV5-4 and TRBJ1-1; D ambiguous. The CDR3 extends over 12 amino acids. The germline gives CDR1 SGHNT, CDR2 YYREEE (reference sequence). Trimming cost V 4 bases and J 7 bases, with 11 bases left between them. Drawing the rest from reference TRBV5-4 and TRBJ1-1, the complete variable domain is ETGVTQSPTHLIKTRGQQVTLRCSSQSGHNTVSWYQQALGQGPQFIFQYYREEENGRGNFPPRFSGLQFPNYSSELNVNALELDDSALYLCASSAGGDEAFFGQGTRLTVV.

For this clone: The same CDR3 also results from other DNA sequences found in this sample. The CDR3 region has the DNA TGTGCCAGCAGCCAAGGGGATCAGCCCCAGCATTTT. This encodes CASSQGDQPQHF. This chain uses TRBV3-1 (or the pseudogene TRBV3-2) with TRBJ1-5, with D unresolved. Germline lookup yields CDR1 LGHDT and CDR2 YNNKEL (reference sequence). The CDR3 extends over 12 amino acids. V dropped 1 base and J dropped 5 bases, with 3 bases sitting between them.

This rearrangement joins TRBV27 to TRBJ1-5; D not certain. Germline assignment: CDR1 MNHEY and CDR2 SMNVEV (reference sequence). V was shortened by 3 bases and J by 3 bases, with 18 bases between the two germline ends. This CDR3 is built from 17 residues. This CDR3 reads CASSLTPAHGLNQPQHF. CDR3 in DNA: TGTGCCAGCAGTTTGACCCCAGCTCACGGGCTCAATCAGCCCCAGCATTTT.

This chain connects TRBV7-9 to TRBJ2-3; D perhaps matches TRBD1 (6 bases). CDR1 is SEHNR and CDR2 is FQNEAQ in the germline V gene (reference sequence). The CDR3 has 13 residues. Trimming removed 11 bases from V and 0 bases from J, with 12 bases in between. CDR3 region: CAFGTISTDTQYF. The CDR3 bases are TGTGCCTTTGGGACAATTAGCACAGATACGCAGTATTTT.

The chain employs TRBV7-9 and TRBJ1-1; possible D gene TRBD1, 5 bases. Germline CDR1 is SEHNR and CDR2 is FQNEAQ (reference sequence). This CDR3 comprises 13 residues. Trimming stripped 6 bases from V and 12 bases from J, with 20 bases between. The CDR3 is CASRNSGPHETFF. In nucleotides, the CDR3 is TGTGCCAGCAGGAATTCGGGACCCCATGAGACTTTCTTT.

This sequence joins TRBV28 and TRBJ1-4, with D unclear. CDR1 MDHEN and CDR2 SYDVKM come from the germline V gene. The CDR3 runs to 15 residues. V was shortened by 2 bases and J by 5 bases, with 12 bases between the two germline ends. The CDR3 loop is CASSLGVPGNEKLFF. CDR3 nucleotides: TGTGCCAGCAGTTTAGGGGTCCCTGGGAATGAAAAACTGTTTTTT.

This chain joins TRBV19 and TRBJ1-4; D is undetermined. Germline V lookup: CDR1 LNHDA, CDR2 SQIVND (reference sequence). Between the trimmed V and J ends, which lost 5 bases and 7 bases, there was a span of 17 bases. This CDR3 is 15 amino acids long. CDR3 protein: CASSPLTYAPEKLFF. The CDR3, as DNA: TGTGCCAGTAGTCCGCTGACCTACGCGCCTGAAAAACTGTTTTTT.

The rearrangement links TRBV19 to TRBJ2-1; tentative D call: TRBD2 (6 bases). V lost 5 bases, J lost 0 bases, and 14 bases lay in between. The CDR3 loop spans 16 amino acids. From germline, CDR1 is LNHDA and CDR2 SQIVND (reference sequence). The CDR3 spells CASSSGTGSSYNEQFF. The DNA for the CDR3 is TGTGCCAGTAGTTCCGGGACTGGCAGCTCCTACAATGAGCAGTTCTTC.

The V and J genes are TRBV9 and TRBJ1-4; unclear D gene. Trimming removed 0 bases at V and 7 bases at J, with 16 bases between. This CDR3 spans 16 amino acids. The V gene's germline CDR1 is SGDLS and CDR2 YYNGEE. In DNA form, the CDR3 reads TGTGCCAGCAGCGTAGGGGCCCAGGCGGTAGGTGAAAAACTGTTTTTT. Residues: CASSVGAQAVGEKLFF.

The rearrangement uses TRBV28 and TRBJ1-4; D gene ambiguous. The V gene's germline CDR1 is MDHEN and CDR2 SYDVKM. This CDR3 has 11 residues. Trimming removed 3 bases from V and 7 bases from J, with 3 bases in between. DNA for the CDR3: TGTGCCAGCAGTTTGAGTGAAAAACTGTTTTTT. This gives the protein CASSLSEKLFF.

The chain combines TRBV28 with TRBJ1-3, with D uncertain. V was pared by 3 bases and J by 0 bases, with 12 bases between. This CDR3 contains 16 residues. CDR1 is MDHEN and CDR2 is SYDVKM in the germline V gene. CDR3 sequence: CASSFSTLSSGNTIYF. The DNA for the CDR3 is TGTGCCAGCAGTTTTAGTACTCTGAGCTCTGGAAACACCATATATTTT. The full variable domain, its missing parts supplied by reference TRBV28 and TRBJ1-3, is DVKVTQSSRYLVKRTGEKVFLECVQDMDHENMFWYRQDPGLGLRLIYFSYDVKMKEKGDIPEGYSVSREKKERFSLILESASTNQTSMYLCASSFSTLSSGNTIYFGEGSWLTVV.

The rearrangement uses TRBV4-3 and TRBJ1-2, with TRBD1 matching over 7 bases. With 0 bases clipped from V and 1 base from J, the junction kept 5 bases outside the gene matches. CDR1 is LGHNA, CDR2 YSLEER, per germline. The CDR3 is 16 residues long. Written as DNA, the CDR3 is TGCGCCAGCAGCCAAGAATTAGGGGGCAGTAACTATGGCTACACCTTC. Protein: CASSQELGGSNYGYTF.

The DNA for the CDR3 is TGTGCCAGCAGACCACAGGGTTGGTCCTACGAGCAGTACTTC. This gives the protein CASRPQGWSYEQYF. This sequence joins TRBV11-2 and TRBJ2-7; TRBD1 might be the D (6 bases). Germline V gives CDR1 SGHAT, CDR2 FQNNGV. The V end lost 6 bases, the J end lost 1 base, and 13 bases lay between the germline ends. The CDR3 runs 14 residues.